The present T cell receptor beta chain was sequenced within a study of PD-L1 blockade in urothelial cancer. For the study at large: Intravenous atezolizumab, 1,200 mg every 3 weeks, was begun by patients around 2014. T cell content in blood samples showed a median of around 140,000.

The CDR3 is made up of 15 amino acids. Trimming took off 2 bases at V and 5 bases at J, with 12 bases between the two ends. Germline CDR1 and CDR2: MGHDK and SYGVNS. Only in-frame clones appear in the TCRdb table, and some are missing; sequencing was by immunoSEQ multiplex PCR. The sample has more than 45,000 clones; about four fifths are singletons. The patients had locally advanced or metastatic urothelial carcinoma. Peripheral blood mononuclear cells were collected from every patient before and during treatment, yielding between 1 and 8 samples per patient. The chain recombines TRBV25-1 with TRBJ2-2; a weak D match, TRBD1 (6 bases). Sample: PBMCs, taken around atezolizumab (anti-PD-L1) treatment. The origin of this receptor is a man between 65 and 85 years old with urothelial cancer. Written as DNA, the CDR3 is TGTGCCAGCAGTGAAGGGGGCGCGGATACCGGGGAGCTGTTTTTT. It yields the protein CASSEGGADTGELFF.